This TCR beta chain was recorded in a study of CD8+ T cells in alopecia areata. Germline V gene sequence: CDR1 SQVTM, CDR2 ANQGSEA. The CDR3 is 12 residues long. V was shortened by 4 bases and J by 4 bases, with 8 bases between the two germline ends. RNA was extracted and reverse transcribed into cDNA as the sequencing template. Profiling relied on immunoSEQ multiplex PCR, and the TCRdb table lists in-frame clones only, not all of them. The profile covers around 180,000 clones, with around 64% appearing a single time and roughly 1.3% taken by the ten largest. Treatment given: oral pan-JAK inhibitor, 5-10 mg twice daily. Those with alopecia areata gave lesional scalp punch biopsies and peripheral blood. Study-level points and caveats: Many expanded lesional clones persisted in scalp and blood during tofacitinib treatment. Tofacitinib significantly brought down scalp clonality and expanded CD8+ clones among top 100. Clarity of TCR sharing across patients fell short of that in mice, possibly HLA-related.

This clone was recorded a few times. Its antigen is currently unknown. Sequencing used CD4+ T cells sorted from blood, obtained at roughly week 49, from a patient treated with tofacitinib. V gene TRBV29-1 combines with J gene TRBJ1-3, with D uncertain. The receptor was isolated from a human donor with alopecia areata. For the CDR3, the DNA is TGCAGCGTTGCGATCTCCGGAAACACCATATATTTT. It is translated as CSVAISGNTIYF.